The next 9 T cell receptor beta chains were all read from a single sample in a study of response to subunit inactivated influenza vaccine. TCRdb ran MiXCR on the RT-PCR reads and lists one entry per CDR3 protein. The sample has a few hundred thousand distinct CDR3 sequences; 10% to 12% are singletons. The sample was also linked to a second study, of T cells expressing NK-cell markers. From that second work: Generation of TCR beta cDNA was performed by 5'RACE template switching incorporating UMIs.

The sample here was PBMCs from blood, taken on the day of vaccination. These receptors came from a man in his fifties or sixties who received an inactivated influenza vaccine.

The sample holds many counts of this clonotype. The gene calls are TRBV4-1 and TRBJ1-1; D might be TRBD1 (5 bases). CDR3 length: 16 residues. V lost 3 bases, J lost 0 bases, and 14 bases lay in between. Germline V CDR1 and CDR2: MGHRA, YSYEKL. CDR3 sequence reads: CASSHRRGELNTEAFF. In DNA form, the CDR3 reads TGCGCCAGCAGCCACCGAAGGGGCGAGCTGAACACTGAAGCTTTCTTT.

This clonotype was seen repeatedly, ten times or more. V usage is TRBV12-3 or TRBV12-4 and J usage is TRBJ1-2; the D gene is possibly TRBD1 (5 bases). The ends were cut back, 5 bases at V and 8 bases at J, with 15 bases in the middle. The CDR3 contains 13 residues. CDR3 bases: TGTGCCAGCAGTGTAGGGACTGTGCGGGGCTACACCTTC. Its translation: CASSVGTVRGYTF.

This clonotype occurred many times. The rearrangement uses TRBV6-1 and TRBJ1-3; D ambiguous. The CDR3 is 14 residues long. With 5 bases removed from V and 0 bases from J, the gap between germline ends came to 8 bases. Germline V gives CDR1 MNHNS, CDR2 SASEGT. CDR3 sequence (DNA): TGTGCCAGCAGTCAGGATCTCTCTGGAAACACCATATATTTT. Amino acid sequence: CASSQDLSGNTIYF.

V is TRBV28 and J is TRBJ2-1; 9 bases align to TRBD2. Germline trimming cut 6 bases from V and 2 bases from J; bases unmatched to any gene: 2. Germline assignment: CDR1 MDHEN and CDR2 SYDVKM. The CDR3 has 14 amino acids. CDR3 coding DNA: TGTGCCAGCAGAGCGGGAGGAACCTACAATGAGCAGTTCTTC. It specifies CASRAGGTYNEQFF.

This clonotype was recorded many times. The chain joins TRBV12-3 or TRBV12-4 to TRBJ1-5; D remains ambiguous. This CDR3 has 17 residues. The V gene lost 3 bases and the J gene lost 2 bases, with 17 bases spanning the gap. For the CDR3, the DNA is TGTGCCAGCAGTTTCGTAGGTGGGCACAGAGGCAATCAGCCCCAGCATTTT. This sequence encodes CASSFVGGHRGNQPQHF.

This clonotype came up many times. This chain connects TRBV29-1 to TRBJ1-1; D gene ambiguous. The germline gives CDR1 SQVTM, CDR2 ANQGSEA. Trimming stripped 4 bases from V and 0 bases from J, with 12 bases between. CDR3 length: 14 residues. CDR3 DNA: TGCAGCGTTGTTGTGGGCGGCATGAACACTGAAGCTTTCTTT. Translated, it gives CSVVVGGMNTEAFF.

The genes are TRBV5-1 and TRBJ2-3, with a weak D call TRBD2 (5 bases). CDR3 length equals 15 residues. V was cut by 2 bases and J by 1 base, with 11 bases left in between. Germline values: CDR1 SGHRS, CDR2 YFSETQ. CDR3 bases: TGCGCCAGCAGCTTTGGGGAGCTCGGCACAGATACGCAGTATTTT. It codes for CASSFGELGTDTQYF. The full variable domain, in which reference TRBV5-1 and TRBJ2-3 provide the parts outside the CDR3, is KAGVTQTPRYLIKTRGQQVTLSCSPISGHRSVSWYQQTPGQGLQFLFEYFSETQRNKGNFPGRFSGRQFSNSRSEMNVSTLELGDSALYLCASSFGELGTDTQYFGPGTRLTVL.

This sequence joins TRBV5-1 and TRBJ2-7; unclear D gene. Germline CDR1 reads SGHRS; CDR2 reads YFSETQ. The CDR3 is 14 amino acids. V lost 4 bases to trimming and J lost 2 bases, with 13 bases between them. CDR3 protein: CASSLSLGPYEQYF. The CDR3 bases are TGCGCCAGCAGCCTCTCTCTCGGCCCCTACGAGCAGTACTTC.

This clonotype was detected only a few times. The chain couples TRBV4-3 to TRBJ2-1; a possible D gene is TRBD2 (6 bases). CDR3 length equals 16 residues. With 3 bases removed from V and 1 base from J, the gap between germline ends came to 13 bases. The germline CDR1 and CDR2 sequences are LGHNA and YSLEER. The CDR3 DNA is TGCGCCAGCAGCCAGGATCTAGCGTTATCCTACAATGAGCAGTTCTTC. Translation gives CASSQDLALSYNEQFF.